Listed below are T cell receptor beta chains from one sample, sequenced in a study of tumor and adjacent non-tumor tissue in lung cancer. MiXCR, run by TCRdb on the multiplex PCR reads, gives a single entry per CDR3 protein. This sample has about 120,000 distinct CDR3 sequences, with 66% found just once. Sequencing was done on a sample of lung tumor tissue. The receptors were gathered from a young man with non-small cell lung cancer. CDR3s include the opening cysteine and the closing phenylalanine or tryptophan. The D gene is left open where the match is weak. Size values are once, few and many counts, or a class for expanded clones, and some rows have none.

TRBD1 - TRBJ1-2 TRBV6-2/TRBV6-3 CANSYERQGIGYTF TGTGCCAACAGTTACGAACGACAGGGAATTGGCTACACCTTC
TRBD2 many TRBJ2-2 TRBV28 CASRVASGTGELFF TGTGCCAGCAGAGTGGCTAGCGGCACCGGGGAGCTGTTTTTT
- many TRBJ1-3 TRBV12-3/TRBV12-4 CASSSTLSGNTIYF TGTGCCAGCAGCTCGACCCTCTCTGGAAACACCATATATTTT
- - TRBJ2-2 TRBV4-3 CASSPRLRTGELFF TGCGCCAGCAGCCCCCGACTTCGCACCGGGGAGCTGTTTTTT
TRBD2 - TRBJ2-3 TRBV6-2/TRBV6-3 CASSYGTTTDTQYF TGTGCCAGCAGTTACGGGACTACCACTGATACGCAGTATTTT
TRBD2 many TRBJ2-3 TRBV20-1 CSALTTRTSGGSTDTQYF TGCAGTGCCCTCACAACCAGGACTAGCGGGGGGAGCACAGATACGCAGTATTTT
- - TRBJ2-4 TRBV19 CASSIYRGSKNIQYF TGTGCCAGTAGTATATATCGGGGCTCCAAAAACATTCAGTACTTC
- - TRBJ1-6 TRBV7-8 CASSLVLRDSPLHF TGTGCCAGCAGCTTAGTTCTGAGGGATTCACCCCTCCACTTT
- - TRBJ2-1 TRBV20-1 CSAAPRWASSYNEQFF TGCAGTGCTGCCCCGAGGTGGGCCAGCTCCTACAATGAGCAGTTCTTC
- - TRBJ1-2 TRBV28 CASSLLGAEYGYTF TGTGCCAGCAGTTTATTAGGCGCTGAGTATGGTTACACCTTC
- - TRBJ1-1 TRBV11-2 CASRRQWEAFF TGTGCCAGCAGAAGACAGTGGGAAGCTTTCTTT
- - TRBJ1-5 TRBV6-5 CASSTQFEVRKGNQPQHF TGTGCCAGCAGTACTCAATTTGAGGTCCGCAAGGGCAATCAGCCCCAGCATTTT
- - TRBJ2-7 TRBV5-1 CASSSGGAYERYF TGCGCCAGCAGCTCCGGAGGGGCCTACGAGCGGTACTTC
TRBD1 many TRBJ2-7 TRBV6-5 CASDRTGNGNEQYF TGTGCCAGCGATAGGACAGGGAACGGGAACGAGCAGTACTTC
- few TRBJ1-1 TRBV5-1 CASSLGQITEAFF TGCGCCAGCAGCTTGGGACAAATCACTGAAGCTTTCTTT
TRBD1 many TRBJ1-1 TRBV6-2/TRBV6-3 CASSSPGQGRTEAFF TGTGCCAGCAGTTCCCCGGGACAGGGCAGGACTGAAGCTTTCTTT
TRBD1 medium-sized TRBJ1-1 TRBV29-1 CSVERTGGRTEAFF TGCAGCGTTGAAAGGACAGGGGGAAGGACTGAAGCTTTCTTT
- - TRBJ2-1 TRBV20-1 CSASSTGYNEQFF TGCAGTGCTAGTAGCACGGGATACAATGAGCAGTTCTTC
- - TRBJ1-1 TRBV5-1 CASSSGGVNTEAFF TGCGCCAGCAGCTCCGGGGGCGTGAACACTGAAGCTTTCTTT
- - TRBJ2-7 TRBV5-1 CASSLDGTDYEQYF TGCGCCAGCAGCTTGGATGGCACCGATTACGAGCAGTACTTC
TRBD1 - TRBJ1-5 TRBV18 CASSLRDRYQPQHF TGTGCCAGCTCTCTCCGGGACAGGTATCAGCCCCAGCATTTT
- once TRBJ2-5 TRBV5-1 CASSFHSSEMTQYF TGCGCCAGCAGCTTTCACAGCTCTGAGATGACCCAGTACTTC
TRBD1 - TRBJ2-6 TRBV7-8 CASTSGQAGANVLTF TGTGCCAGTACCTCGGGACAGGCTGGGGCCAACGTCCTGACTTTC
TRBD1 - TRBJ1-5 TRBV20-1 CSALQGAYSNQSQHF TGCAGTGCCCTCCAGGGGGCATATAGCAATCAGTCCCAGCATTTT
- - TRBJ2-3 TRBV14 CASSQYVASTSDTQYF TGTGCCAGCAGCCAATACGTAGCGAGTACATCAGATACGCAGTATTTT
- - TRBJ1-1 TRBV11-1 CARSHDRLNTEAFF TGTGCCAGAAGTCATGACCGATTGAACACTGAAGCTTTCTTT
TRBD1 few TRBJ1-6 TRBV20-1 CSARGETGHNSPLHF TGCAGTGCTAGAGGGGAGACAGGGCATAATTCACCCCTCCACTTT
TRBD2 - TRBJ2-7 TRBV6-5 CVSSYGLAGAYEQYF TGTGTCAGCAGTTACGGCCTAGCGGGAGCATACGAGCAGTACTTC
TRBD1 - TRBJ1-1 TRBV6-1 CARSPRTGVDTEAFF TGTGCGAGGAGTCCGCGGACAGGGGTGGATACTGAAGCTTTCTTT
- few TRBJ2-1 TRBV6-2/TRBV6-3 CASTAAPFNEQFF TGTGCTAGCACGGCGGCCCCCTTCAATGAGCAGTTCTTC
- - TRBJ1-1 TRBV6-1 CASRRWVVNTEAFF TGTGCCAGCCGGAGGTGGGTTGTGAACACTGAAGCTTTCTTT
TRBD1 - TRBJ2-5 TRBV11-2 CASSSWDSHETQYF TGTGCCAGCAGCTCCTGGGACAGCCATGAGACCCAGTACTTC
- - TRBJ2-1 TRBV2 CASSVGVSSYNEQFF TGTGCCAGCAGTGTAGGGGTGAGCTCCTACAATGAGCAGTTCTTC
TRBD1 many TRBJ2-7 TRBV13 CASSSRDRGPRSYEQYF TGTGCCAGCAGCTCCCGGGACAGGGGGCCTCGGTCCTACGAGCAGTACTTC
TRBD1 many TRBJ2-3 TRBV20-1 CSASDRVRTDTQYF TGCAGTGCTAGTGACAGGGTTAGGACAGATACGCAGTATTTT
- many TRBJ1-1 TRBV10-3 CAISKDSMHTEAFF TGTGCCATCAGTAAGGACAGCATGCACACTGAAGCTTTCTTT
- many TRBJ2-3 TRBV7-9 CASSQRGTDTQYF TGTGCCAGCAGCCAGAGGGGGACAGATACGCAGTATTTT
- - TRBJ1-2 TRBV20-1 CSARAAGSYGYTF TGCAGTGCGAGGGCCGCGGGCAGCTACGGCTACACCTTC
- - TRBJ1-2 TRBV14 CASNEHPSGELQGHTF TGTGCCAGCAACGAGCATCCCTCGGGGGAGCTTCAGGGCCACACCTTC
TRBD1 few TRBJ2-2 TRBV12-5 CASGLRQGQGATGELFF TGTGCTAGTGGTTTGAGACAGGGACAGGGGGCAACCGGGGAGCTGTTTTTT
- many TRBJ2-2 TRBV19 CASSMDKGLNTGELFF TGTGCCAGTAGTATGGATAAAGGGCTGAACACCGGGGAGCTGTTTTTT
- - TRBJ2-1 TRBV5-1 CVNSLGGSYNEQFF TGCGTCAACAGCTTGGGTGGGAGCTACAATGAGCAGTTCTTC
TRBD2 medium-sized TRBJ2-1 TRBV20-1 CSARAAGGYNEQFF TGCAGTGCTAGGGCGGCGGGGGGCTACAATGAGCAGTTCTTC
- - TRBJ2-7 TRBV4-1 CVSSQGQGAGEQYF TGCGTCAGCAGCCAAGGTCAAGGGGCTGGGGAGCAATACTTC
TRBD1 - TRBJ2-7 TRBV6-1 CASSLSTGIQDRQYF TGTGCCAGCAGTCTCTCGACAGGGATCCAAGACAGGCAGTACTTC
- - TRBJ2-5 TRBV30 CAWSVPPKETQYF TGTGCCTGGAGTGTTCCCCCGAAAGAGACCCAGTACTTC
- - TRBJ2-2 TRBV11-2 CASSKLGYNTGELFF TGTGCCAGCTCAAAACTGGGATACAACACCGGGGAGCTGTTTTTT
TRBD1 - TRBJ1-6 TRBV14 CASSQDRPPGQSAYSSPLHF TGTGCCAGCAGCCAAGATCGACCCCCGGGACAGAGTGCCTATAGTTCACCCCTCCACTTT
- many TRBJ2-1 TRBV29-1 CSVEDQLKSYNEQFF TGCAGCGTTGAAGATCAATTAAAGTCCTACAATGAGCAGTTCTTC
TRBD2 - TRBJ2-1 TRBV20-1 CIARTSGTYYEQFF TGCATTGCCCGGACTAGCGGGACCTACTATGAGCAGTTCTTC
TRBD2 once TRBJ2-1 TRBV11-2 CTSSRQRGVWNERFF TGTACCAGCAGCCGACAGCGGGGGGTATGGAATGAGCGGTTCTTC
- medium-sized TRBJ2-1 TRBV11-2 CASSLRDWDNEQFF TGTGCCAGCAGCCTCCGTGATTGGGACAATGAGCAGTTCTTC